This paragraph covers one T cell receptor (beta chain) sequence. This clonotype was counted between two and nine times. Its specific antigen is unknown. Nothing much larger sits one base from this clone, and base qualities are not available. The method behind the library was RT-PCR. Sequencing took place on an Illumina HiSeq 2500. The public reads were reanalyzed by TCRdb: fastp trimming at Q25, MiXCR alignment, in-frame beta chains only. Rows with a matching CDR3 protein are joined into one entry that keeps the most common DNA and genes. In all, the sample holds about 570,000 distinct CDR3 sequences, and about 11% of those were seen once. The ten largest make up about 10% of the sample. This record belongs to a study of response to subunit inactivated influenza vaccine (dated by TCRdb to the late 2010s). General notes on the study: To follow how T cells responded to a trivalent subunit inactivated influenza vaccine, the researchers relied on deep quantitative profiling of the T cell receptor repertoire. General conclusions and limits of the study: It was suggested by the authors that each seasonal influenza vaccination may recruit only a limited number of new T cells.

The CDR3 numbers 16 residues from cysteine through phenylalanine. Only the CDR3 portion is preserved as DNA: 48 bases, with reading frame beginning at the first base. CDR1 and CDR2, per the germline V gene (reference sequence), are SGHKS and YYEKEE. The junction carries 13 bases between V and J, which are trimmed by 3 bases and 0 bases respectively. The same sample was also used in a study of T cells expressing NK-cell markers. The second paper states: TCR beta cDNA libraries were prepared using 5'RACE template switching, which introduced a universal primer site and unique molecular identifiers. In sorted CD3+CD56+NKG2C+, CD3+CD56+NKG2C- and CD3+CD56-NKG2C+ T-cell subsets from several donors, TCR beta-chain repertoires were profiled. Of the eight sequenced donors, seven were found to be HCMV-seropositive and one was found to be HCMV-seronegative. In several experiments an anti-gammadeltaTCR antibody was added to restrict sorting to alphabetaTCR-expressing T cells. In a handful of donors, the dominant CD3+CD56+NKG2C+ clonotypes were among the top 10 CD8+ clonotypes and accounted for roughly 1.0-8% of CD8+ T cells. Those dominant clonotypes were again the most abundant among CD3+CD56-NKG2C+ cells in a few donors, at about 25-60.1%. Whether the expanded NKG2C-expressing T cell clones were specific for HCMV antigens remained unclear. All eight donors whose samples were sequenced were randomly selected healthy volunteers, three of them men and five women. To determine HCMV serostatus, a commercial ELISA kit was used to detect HCMV-specific IgG in serum. Peripheral blood mononuclear cells were isolated from blood by Ficoll density gradient centrifugation. For several donors, bulk peripheral blood T-cell repertoires were additionally sequenced from unsorted PBMC. cDNA synthesis was primed from the TCR beta constant segment, followed by two successive PCR amplification steps. Illumina HiSeq 2000/2500, MiSeq or NextSeq was used to sequence libraries as 2 x 150 bp reads. MIGEC was used to demultiplex reads and group reads by UMI, and MiTCR was used to assemble and quantify clonotypes. To exclude erroneous sequences, only TCR cDNA sequences supported by at least two reads were retained. The tcR package was used for downstream repertoire analysis, and clonotypes were matched across fractions by CDR3 nucleotide sequence plus V segment. VDJmatch was used to annotate antigen specificity against VDJdb, with one amino acid substitution allowed in CDR3.

The source is a man between 50 and 59 years old who received an inactivated influenza vaccine. Donor details come from another sample of the same person, matched by shared clones. The chain links TRBV5-5 with TRBJ2-1; the D call could be TRBD1 or TRBD2, with each sharing 5 bases. The sample here was PBMCs from blood, taken on the day of vaccination. The nucleotides are TGTGCCAGCAGCTCGCTGCAGGGACGCTCCTACAATGAGCAGTTCTTC. This encodes CASSSLQGRSYNEQFF.